Sequencing of this TCR beta chain was carried out in a study of cytomegalovirus exposure and HLA in healthy donors. Study results and limitations: In vitro testing confirmed a few CMV-associated chains as specific for CMV antigens. The authors enumerated 150 to 200 TCR beta chains as linked to cytomegalovirus.

Turning to this clone: The antigen remains unidentified.

Trimming left V 1 base short and J 6 bases short, with 6 bases between. The CDR3 contains 12 residues. Per germline, CDR1 SEHNR and CDR2 FQNEAQ (reference sequence). This PCR relied on a set of 60 Vbeta primers and 13 Jbeta primers. Method: immunoSEQ multiplex PCR; TCRdb's copy keeps in-frame clones and lacks some. The sample yields about 150,000 clones, around 75% seen once. The sequence came from a man aged 18 to 29 in good health and CMV-seronegative. Sequenced: PBMCs. This sequence joins TRBV7-9 and TRBJ1-2; D might be TRBD1 (5 bases). As DNA, the CDR3 is TGTGCCAGCAGCTTAGGGGGGGATGGCTACACCTTC. Its translation is CASSLGGDGYTF.